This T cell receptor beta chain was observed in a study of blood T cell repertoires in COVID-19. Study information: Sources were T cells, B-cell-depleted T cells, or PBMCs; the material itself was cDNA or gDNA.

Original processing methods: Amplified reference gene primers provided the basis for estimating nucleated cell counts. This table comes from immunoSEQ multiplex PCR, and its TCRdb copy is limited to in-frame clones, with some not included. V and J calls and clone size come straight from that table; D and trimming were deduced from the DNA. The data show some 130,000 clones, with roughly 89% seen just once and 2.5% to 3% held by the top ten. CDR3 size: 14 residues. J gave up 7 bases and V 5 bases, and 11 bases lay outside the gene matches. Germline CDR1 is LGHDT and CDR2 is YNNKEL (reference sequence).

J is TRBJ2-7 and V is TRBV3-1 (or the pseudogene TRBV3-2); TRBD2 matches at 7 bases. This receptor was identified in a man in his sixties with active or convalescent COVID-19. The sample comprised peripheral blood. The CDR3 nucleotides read TGTGCCAGCAGCTCTCACGGGAGGTTTTGGGAGCAGTACTTC. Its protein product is CASSSHGRFWEQYF.